This T cell receptor beta chain appears in the sequencing data of a study of T-cell memory formation after mild COVID-19. As for the study in general: Largely, TCR clusters stayed within a single donor.

V lost 4 bases and J lost 3, with 11 bases in between. The CDR3 totals 15 residues. In germline, CDR1 is SGHDT, CDR2 YYEEEE. This clonotype was seen a handful of times. Its antigen is unknown. Study-wide points: Clones which contracted sat mainly in CM and EM if CD4+, and in EMRA if CD8+. Contracting clones from day 15 to 85 had balanced CD4/CD8; later expanders favoured CD4+.

Libraries for TCRalpha and TCRbeta carried sample barcodes and unique molecular identifiers via 5'RACE. TCRdb reprocessed the 5' RACE reads with MiXCR, giving one entry per CDR3 protein. The sample yields roughly 160,000 distinct CDR3 sequences, approximately 13% seen once. This chain links TRBV5-6 with TRBJ1-6; D is uncertain. The receptor was derived from a young man who had mild COVID-19 (a few samples of this study predate the infection). Cell type and time point are not known. The source material was PBMCs or a T cell subset sorted from them (not recorded which). The CDR3 bases are TGTGCCAGCAGCCCGGACGGAGGCTATAATTCACCCCTCCACTTT. Its protein is CASSPDGGYNSPLHF.